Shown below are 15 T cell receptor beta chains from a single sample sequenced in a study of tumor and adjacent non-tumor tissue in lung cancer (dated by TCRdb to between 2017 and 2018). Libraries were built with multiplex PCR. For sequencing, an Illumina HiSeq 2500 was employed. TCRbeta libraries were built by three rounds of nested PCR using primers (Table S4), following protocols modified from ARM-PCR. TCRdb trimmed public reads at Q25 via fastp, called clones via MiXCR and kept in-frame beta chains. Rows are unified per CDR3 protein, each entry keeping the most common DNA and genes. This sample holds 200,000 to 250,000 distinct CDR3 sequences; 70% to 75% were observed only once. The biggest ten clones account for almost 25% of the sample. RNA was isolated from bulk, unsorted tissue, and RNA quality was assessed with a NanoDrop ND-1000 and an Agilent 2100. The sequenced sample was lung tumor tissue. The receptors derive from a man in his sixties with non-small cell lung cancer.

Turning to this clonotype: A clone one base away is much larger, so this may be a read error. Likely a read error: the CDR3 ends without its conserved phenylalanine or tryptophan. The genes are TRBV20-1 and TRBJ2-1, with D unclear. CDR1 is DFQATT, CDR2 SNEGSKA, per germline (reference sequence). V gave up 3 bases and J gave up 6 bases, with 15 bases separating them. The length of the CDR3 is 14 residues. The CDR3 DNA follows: TGCAGTGCTAGTCGACGAACTCGAGGCAATGAGCAGTTCTTA. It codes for CSASRRTRGNEQFL.

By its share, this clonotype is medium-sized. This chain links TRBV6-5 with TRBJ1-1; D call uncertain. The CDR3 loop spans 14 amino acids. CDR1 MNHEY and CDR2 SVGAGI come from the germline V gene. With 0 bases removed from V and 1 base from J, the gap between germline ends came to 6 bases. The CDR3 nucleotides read TGTGCCAGCAGTTACTCGCTCGCGAACACTGAAGCTTTCTTT. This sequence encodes CASSYSLANTEAFF.

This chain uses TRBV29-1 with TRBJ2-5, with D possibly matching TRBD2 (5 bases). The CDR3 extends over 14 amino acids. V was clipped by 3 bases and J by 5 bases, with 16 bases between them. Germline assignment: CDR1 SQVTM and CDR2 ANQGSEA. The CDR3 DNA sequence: TGCAGCGTTGAGCCACCAGTGGAGGTCGAGACCCAGTACTTC. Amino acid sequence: CSVEPPVEVETQYF. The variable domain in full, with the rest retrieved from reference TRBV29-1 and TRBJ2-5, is SAVISQKPSRDICQRGTSLTIQCQVDSQVTMMFWYRQQPGQSLTLIATANQGSEATYESGFVIDKFPISRPNLTFSTLTVSNMSPEDSSIYLCSVEPPVEVETQYFGPGTRLLVL.

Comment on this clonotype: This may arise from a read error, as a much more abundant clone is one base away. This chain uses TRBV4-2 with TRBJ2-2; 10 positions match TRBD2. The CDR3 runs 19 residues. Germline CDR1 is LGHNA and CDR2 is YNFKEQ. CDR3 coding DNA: TGTGCCACCAGCCAAAGACCTAGCGGGAGCCAGATGAACACCGGGGAGCTGTTTTTT. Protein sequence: CATSQRPSGSQMNTGELFF.

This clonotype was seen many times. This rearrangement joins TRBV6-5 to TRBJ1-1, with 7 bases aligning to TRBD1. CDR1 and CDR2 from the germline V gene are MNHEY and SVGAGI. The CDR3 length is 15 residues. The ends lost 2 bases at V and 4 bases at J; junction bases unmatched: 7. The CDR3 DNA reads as TGTGCCAGCAGTTACGAGGGGGCGAGGAGCACTGAAGCTTTCTTT. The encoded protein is CASSYEGARSTEAFF.

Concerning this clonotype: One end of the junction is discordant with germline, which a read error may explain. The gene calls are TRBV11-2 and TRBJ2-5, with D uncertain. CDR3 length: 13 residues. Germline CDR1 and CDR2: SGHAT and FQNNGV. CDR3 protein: CASSTTEEDTQYF. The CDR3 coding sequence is TGTGCTAGCAGCACTACAGAGGAAGATACCCAGTACTTC.

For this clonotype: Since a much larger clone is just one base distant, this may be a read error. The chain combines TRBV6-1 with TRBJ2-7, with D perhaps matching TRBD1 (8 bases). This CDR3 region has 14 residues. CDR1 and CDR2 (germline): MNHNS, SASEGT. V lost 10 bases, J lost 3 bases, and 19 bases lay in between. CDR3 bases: TGTGCCAACGGGGGGACAGGTCACGTCTACGAGCAGTACTTC. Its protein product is CANGGTGHVYEQYF.

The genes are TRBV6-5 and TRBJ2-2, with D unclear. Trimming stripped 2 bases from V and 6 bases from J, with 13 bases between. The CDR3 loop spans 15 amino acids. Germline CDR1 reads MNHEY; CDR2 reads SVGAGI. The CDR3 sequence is CASSYRVAYAGELFF. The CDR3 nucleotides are TGTGCCAGCAGTTACCGGGTAGCCTACGCCGGGGAGCTGTTTTTT.

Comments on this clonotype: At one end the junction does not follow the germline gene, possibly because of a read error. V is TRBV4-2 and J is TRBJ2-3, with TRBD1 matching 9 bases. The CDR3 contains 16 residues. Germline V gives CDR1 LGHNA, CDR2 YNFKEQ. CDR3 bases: TGTGTCAGCAGCCAAGACCCCGGGACAGGGATGAATACGCAGTATTTT. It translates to CVSSQDPGTGMNTQYF.

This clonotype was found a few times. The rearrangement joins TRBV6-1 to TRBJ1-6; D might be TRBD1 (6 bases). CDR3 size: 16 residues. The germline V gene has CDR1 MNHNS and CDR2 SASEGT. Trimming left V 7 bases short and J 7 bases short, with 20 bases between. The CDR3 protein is CASTRTHRDRNSPLHF. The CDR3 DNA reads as TGTGCCAGCACCAGAACCCACAGGGATCGGAATTCACCCCTCCACTTT.

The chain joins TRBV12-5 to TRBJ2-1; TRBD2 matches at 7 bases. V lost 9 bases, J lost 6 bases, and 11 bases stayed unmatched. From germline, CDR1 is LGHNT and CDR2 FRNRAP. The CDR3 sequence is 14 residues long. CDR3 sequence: CASSRDYTPNEQFF. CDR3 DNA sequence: TGTGCTAGCAGCCGGGACTACACACCCAATGAGCAGTTCTTC.

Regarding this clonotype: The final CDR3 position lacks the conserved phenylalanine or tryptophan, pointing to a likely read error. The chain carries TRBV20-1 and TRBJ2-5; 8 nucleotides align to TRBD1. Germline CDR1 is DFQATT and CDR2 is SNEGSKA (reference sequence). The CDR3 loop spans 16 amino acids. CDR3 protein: CSPRQGPGSSSETQYS. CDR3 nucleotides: TGCAGTCCTAGACAGGGGCCGGGCTCATCGTCGGAGACCCAGTACTCC.

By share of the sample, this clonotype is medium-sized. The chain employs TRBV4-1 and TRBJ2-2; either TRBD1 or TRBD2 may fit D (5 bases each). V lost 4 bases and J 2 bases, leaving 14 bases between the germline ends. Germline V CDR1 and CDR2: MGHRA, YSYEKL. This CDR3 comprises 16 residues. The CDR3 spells CASSRQMGVNTGELFF. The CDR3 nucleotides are TGCGCCAGCAGCCGCCAGATGGGGGTTAACACCGGGGAGCTGTTTTTT.

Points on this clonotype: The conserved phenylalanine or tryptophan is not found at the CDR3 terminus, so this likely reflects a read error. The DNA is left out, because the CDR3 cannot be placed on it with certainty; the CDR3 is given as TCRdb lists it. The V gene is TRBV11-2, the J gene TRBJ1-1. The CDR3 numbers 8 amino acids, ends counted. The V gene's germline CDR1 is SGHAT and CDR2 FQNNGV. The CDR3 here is CVSSSHSL.

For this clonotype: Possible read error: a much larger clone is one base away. CDR3 nucleotides: TGCAGCTCCCGGGGAGGGGACACCGGGGAGCTGTTTTTT. Protein sequence: CSSRGGDTGELFF. This sequence joins TRBV29-1 and TRBJ2-2; 7 nucleotides agree with TRBD2. V trimming: 8 bases; J trimming: 3 bases; junction bases outside the gene matches: 6. The germline gives CDR1 SQVTM, CDR2 ANQGSEA. The CDR3 totals 13 residues.